Shown below are 22 T cell receptor beta chains from a single sample sequenced in a study of CD8 T cells in ankylosing spondylitis. One entry per CDR3 protein, called by TCRdb with MiXCR from the 5' RACE reads. The table has hundreds of thousands of distinct CDR3 sequences, over 30% seen once. The sample comprised blood, either unsorted or a sorted T cell fraction (not recorded which). These receptors originate from a male donor with ankylosing spondylitis or in good health (not recorded which).

The gene calls are TRBV15 and TRBJ1-4, with a weak D call TRBD1 (6 bases). There are 15 residues in the CDR3. The germline V gene encodes CDR1 LNHNV and CDR2 YYDKDF (reference sequence). Trimming took off 5 bases at V and 3 bases at J, with 13 bases between the two ends. The CDR3, as DNA: TGTGCCACCAGCGCAACAGGGATAGCTAATGAAAAACTGTTTTTT. It is translated as CATSATGIANEKLFF.

This clonotype was counted a few times. The chain recombines TRBV10-3 with TRBJ1-1; D might be TRBD1 (6 bases). Germline V gene sequence: CDR1 ENHRY, CDR2 SYGVKD. The CDR3 is 15 amino acids. Trimming left V 4 bases short and J 1 base short, with 13 bases between. CDR3 sequence (DNA): TGTGCCATCAGTGGGGCAGAAGGGGGGAACACTGAAGCTTTCTTT. Amino acid sequence: CAISGAEGGNTEAFF.

The chain employs TRBV3-1 and TRBJ2-5, with TRBD1 matching over 8 bases. V trimming: 1 base; J trimming: 5 bases; junction bases outside the gene matches: 3. The V gene's germline CDR1 is LGHDT and CDR2 YNNKEL (reference sequence). CDR3 length equals 14 residues. The CDR3 bases are TGTGCCAGCAGCCAAGGGACAGGGTACGAGACCCAGTACTTC. It codes for CASSQGTGYETQYF.

This chain joins TRBV11-2 and TRBJ2-5, with D maybe TRBD1 (5 bases). Germline lookup yields CDR1 SGHAT and CDR2 FQNNGV. CDR3 length equals 14 residues. Trimming stripped 1 base from V and 2 bases from J, with 8 bases between. CDR3 DNA: TGTGCCAGCAGCTTAGCAGGGATGCAAGAGACCCAGTACTTC. This gives the protein CASSLAGMQETQYF.

Ten or more counts support this clonotype. V gene TRBV20-1 combines with J gene TRBJ1-5; TRBD1 matches at 9 bases. In germline, CDR1 is DFQATT, CDR2 SNEGSKA (reference sequence). V lost 3 bases, J lost 9 bases, and 6 bases stayed unmatched. CDR3 length: 13 residues. The CDR3 DNA follows: TGCAGTGCTAGGGGACAGGGTGCGGGGCCCCAGCATTTT. It codes for CSARGQGAGPQHF.

Concerning this clonotype: A read error may account for a junction end that differs from germline. The gene calls are TRBV5-1 and TRBJ2-2; possible D gene TRBD1, 6 bases. From germline, CDR1 is SGHRS and CDR2 YFSETQ. The CDR3 is 14 residues long. The CDR3 DNA reads as TGCGCCAGCAGCCAAACAGGGAACGCCGGGGAGCTGTTTTTT. It codes for CASSQTGNAGELFF. Drawing the rest from reference TRBV5-1 and TRBJ2-2, the complete variable domain is KAGVTQTPRYLIKTRGQQVTLSCSPISGHRSVSWYQQTPGQGLQFLFEYFSETQRNKGNFPGRFSGRQFSNSRSEMNVSTLELGDSALYLCASSQTGNAGELFFGEGSRLTVL.

The chain employs TRBV20-1 and TRBJ1-5; D not certain. The CDR3 runs 12 residues. From germline, CDR1 is DFQATT and CDR2 SNEGSKA (reference sequence). V was trimmed by 5 bases and J by 6 bases, leaving 11 bases between them. CDR3 region: CSAFAPSQPQHF. As DNA, the CDR3 is TGCAGTGCTTTCGCCCCTTCTCAGCCCCAGCATTTT.

The chain recombines TRBV15 with TRBJ2-2; a weak D match, TRBD1 (7 bases). This CDR3 is built from 19 residues. Trimming cost V 0 bases and J 3 bases, with 20 bases left between them. In germline, CDR1 is LNHNV, CDR2 YYDKDF (reference sequence). This CDR3 reads CATSRDLVGGRGDTGELFF. CDR3 nucleotide sequence: TGTGCCACCAGCAGAGATTTAGTCGGAGGCAGGGGGGACACCGGGGAGCTGTTTTTT.

This clonotype was observed a handful of times. The CDR3 coding sequence is TGTGCCATCAGTGAGTGGGGGGGGCAGGCCTACGAGCAGTACTTC. Translating it yields CAISEWGGQAYEQYF. The J gene is TRBJ2-7, the V gene TRBV10-3; D is possibly TRBD2 (7 bases). Trimming took 1 base from V and 2 from J, leaving 12 bases between them. Germline assignment: CDR1 ENHRY and CDR2 SYGVKD. This CDR3 is 15 amino acids long.

J is TRBJ2-5 and V is TRBV9; the D gene is possibly TRBD1 (6 bases). Trimming took 3 bases from V and 1 from J, leaving 7 bases between them. This CDR3 is built from 13 residues. Germline V gene sequence: CDR1 SGDLS, CDR2 YYNGEE. The CDR3 DNA sequence: TGTGCCAGCAGCGAGGACAGCCAAGAGACCCAGTACTTC. It encodes CASSEDSQETQYF.

V gene TRBV5-5 combines with J gene TRBJ2-7; the D gene could be TRBD1 or TRBD2 (7 bases each). V lost 4 bases to trimming and J lost 1 base, with 15 bases between them. The CDR3 is 15 amino acids. Germline CDR1 is SGHKS and CDR2 is YYEKEE (reference sequence). CDR3 bases: TGTGCCAGCAGCCACAGGGGAGGGATTTCCTACGAGCAGTACTTC. This codes for CASSHRGGISYEQYF.

The V call is TRBV5-5, the J call TRBJ2-7, with D maybe TRBD2 (6 bases). This CDR3 contains 13 residues. Germline CDR1 is SGHKS and CDR2 is YYEKEE (reference sequence). With 0 bases removed from V and 6 bases from J, the gap between germline ends came to 10 bases. CDR3 residues: CASSLGVRGEQYF. CDR3 DNA sequence: TGTGCCAGCAGCTTGGGGGTGCGGGGCGAGCAGTACTTC.

This clonotype was seen a few times. The V and J genes are TRBV7-9 and TRBJ2-7; 11 bases agree with TRBD1. J gave up 5 bases and V 6 bases, and 9 bases lay outside the gene matches. CDR1 and CDR2 from the germline V gene are SEHNR and FQNEAQ (reference sequence). The CDR3 length is 15 residues. CDR3: CASRGSDRGLDEQYF. The CDR3 coding sequence is TGTGCCAGCAGAGGCTCGGACAGGGGGCTGGACGAGCAGTACTTC.

The chain recombines TRBV7-8 with TRBJ1-1, with no clear D. Trimming pared 0 bases from V and 13 bases from J, leaving 15 bases between. This CDR3 region has 13 residues. The germline gives CDR1 SGHVS, CDR2 FQNEAQ. The CDR3 sequence: CASSLAPFGEDFF. The CDR3 bases are TGTGCCAGCAGCTTAGCCCCGTTCGGGGAGGATTTCTTT. The full variable domain, its missing parts supplied by reference TRBV7-8 and TRBJ1-1, is GAGVSQSPRYKVAKRGQDVALRCDPISGHVSLFWYQQALGQGPEFLTYFQNEAQLDKSGLPSDRFFAERPEGSVSTLKIQRTQQEDSAVYLCASSLAPFGEDFFGQGTRLTVV.

V usage is TRBV5-4 and J usage is TRBJ2-3; 15 positions match TRBD2. CDR3 size: 16 residues. CDR1 and CDR2 (germline): SGHNT, YYREEE (reference sequence). Losses at the gene ends were 3 bases for V and 4 bases for J; bases not matched to a gene: 3. Here the CDR3 DNA reads TGTGCCAGCAGCTCCGGACTAGCGGGGGGGCCAGATACGCAGTATTTT. It codes for CASSSGLAGGPDTQYF.

This clonotype was counted between two and nine times. The CDR3 bases are TGTGCCAGCCGGGTGGCTGGGGCCAACGTCCTGACTTTC. Its protein product is CASRVAGANVLTF. This chain links TRBV27 with TRBJ2-6; no firm D call. The V gene's germline CDR1 is MNHEY and CDR2 SMNVEV (reference sequence). V lost 8 bases to trimming and J lost 2 bases, with 7 bases between them. This CDR3 contains 13 residues. Full variable domain (missing parts from reference TRBV27 and TRBJ2-6): EAQVTQNPRYLITVTGKKLTVTCSQNMNHEYMSWYRQDPGLGLRQIYYSMNVEVTDKGDVPEGYKVSRKEKRNFPLILESPSPNQTSLYFCASRVAGANVLTFGAGSRLTVL.

This clonotype was observed a handful of times. The chain employs TRBV29-1 and TRBJ2-5; D uncertain. Trimming shortened V by 3 bases and J by 4 bases, and 12 bases separated the two germline ends. Germline lookup yields CDR1 SQVTM and CDR2 ANQGSEA. The CDR3 is 13 residues long. The CDR3 is CSVESSGLETQYF. CDR3 nucleotides: TGCAGCGTTGAGTCCTCCGGCTTAGAGACCCAGTACTTC.

This rearrangement joins TRBV12-3 or TRBV12-4 to TRBJ1-5; D is unresolved. Trimming shortened V by 7 bases and J by 3 bases, and 10 bases separated the two germline ends. This CDR3 has 13 amino acids. The CDR3 reads CASTLLDNQPQHF. DNA for the CDR3: TGTGCCAGCACCCTATTGGACAATCAGCCCCAGCATTTT.

The chain recombines TRBV20-1 with TRBJ2-3, with TRBD1 matching 7 bases. V was clipped by 0 bases and J by 2 bases; unmatched bases: 5. The CDR3 length is 15 residues. The V gene's germline CDR1 is DFQATT and CDR2 SNEGSKA (reference sequence). The CDR3 sequence is CSAREWDSLTDTQYF. For the CDR3, the DNA is TGCAGTGCTAGAGAATGGGACAGCCTCACAGATACGCAGTATTTT.

This chain links TRBV5-6 with TRBJ2-7, with D perhaps given as TRBD1 or TRBD2 (5 bases each). The V gene lost 4 bases and the J gene lost 0 bases, with 14 bases spanning the gap. There are 15 residues in the CDR3. Germline V gene sequence: CDR1 SGHDT, CDR2 YYEEEE. The CDR3 DNA is TGTGCCAGCAGCCCCGGGACGGGCAACTCCTACGAGCAGTACTTC. Its protein product is CASSPGTGNSYEQYF.

This clonotype has a handful of counts. The CDR3 spells CASRTGIEQYF. The DNA for the CDR3 is TGTGCCAGCAGGACAGGGATCGAGCAGTACTTC. This chain connects TRBV11-2 to TRBJ2-7, with TRBD1 identical over 7 bases. This CDR3 has 11 residues. The V segment lost 6 bases and the J segment 6 bases; nucleotides outside the gene matches: 2. Germline loops: CDR1 SGHAT, CDR2 FQNNGV.

The chain couples TRBV7-6 to TRBJ2-7, with D maybe TRBD2 (5 bases). Trimming cost V 0 bases and J 0 bases, with 6 bases left between them. Germline values: CDR1 SGHVS, CDR2 FNYEAQ. This CDR3 region has 14 residues. CDR3 in amino acids: CASSLAGDSYEQYF. The CDR3 nucleotides are TGTGCCAGCAGCTTAGCGGGAGACTCCTACGAGCAGTACTTC.